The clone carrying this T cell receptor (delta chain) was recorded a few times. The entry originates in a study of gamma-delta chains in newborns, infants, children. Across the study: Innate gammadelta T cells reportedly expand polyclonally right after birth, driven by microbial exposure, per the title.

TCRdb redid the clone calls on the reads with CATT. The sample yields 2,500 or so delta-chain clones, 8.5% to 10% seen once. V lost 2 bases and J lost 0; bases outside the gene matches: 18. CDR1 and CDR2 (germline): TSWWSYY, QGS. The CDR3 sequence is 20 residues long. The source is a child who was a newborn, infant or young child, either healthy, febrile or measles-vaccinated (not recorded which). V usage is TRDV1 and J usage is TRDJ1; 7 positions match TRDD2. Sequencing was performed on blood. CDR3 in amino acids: CALGEGSYVGWDRNTDKLIF. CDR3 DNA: TGTGCTCTTGGGGAAGGTTCCTACGTGGGCTGGGACAGGAACACCGATAAACTCATCTTT.